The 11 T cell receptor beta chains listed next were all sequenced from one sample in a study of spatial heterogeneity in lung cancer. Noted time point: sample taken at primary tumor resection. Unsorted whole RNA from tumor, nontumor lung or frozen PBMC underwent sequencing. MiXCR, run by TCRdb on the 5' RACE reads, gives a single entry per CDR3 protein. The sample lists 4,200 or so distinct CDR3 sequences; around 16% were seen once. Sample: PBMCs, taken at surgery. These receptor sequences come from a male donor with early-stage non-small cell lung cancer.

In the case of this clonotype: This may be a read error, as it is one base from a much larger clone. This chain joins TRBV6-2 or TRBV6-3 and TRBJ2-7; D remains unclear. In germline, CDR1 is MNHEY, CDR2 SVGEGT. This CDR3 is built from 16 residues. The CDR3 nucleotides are TGTGCCAGCAGTTACCGAAGGACCCGGAGCTCCTACGAGCTGTACTTC. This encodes CASSYRRTRSSYELYF.

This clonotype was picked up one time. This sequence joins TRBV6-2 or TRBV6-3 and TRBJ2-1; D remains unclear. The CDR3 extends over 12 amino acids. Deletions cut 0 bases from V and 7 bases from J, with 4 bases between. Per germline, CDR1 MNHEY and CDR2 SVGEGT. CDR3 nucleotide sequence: TGTGCCAGCAGTTACTCTACAAATGAGCAGTTCTTC. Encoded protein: CASSYSTNEQFF.

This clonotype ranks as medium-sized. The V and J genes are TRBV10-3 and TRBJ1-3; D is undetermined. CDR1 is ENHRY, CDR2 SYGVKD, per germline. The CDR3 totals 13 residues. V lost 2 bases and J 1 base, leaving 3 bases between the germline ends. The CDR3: CAISEGSGNTIYF. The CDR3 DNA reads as TGTGCCATCAGTGAGGGATCTGGAAACACCATATATTTT.

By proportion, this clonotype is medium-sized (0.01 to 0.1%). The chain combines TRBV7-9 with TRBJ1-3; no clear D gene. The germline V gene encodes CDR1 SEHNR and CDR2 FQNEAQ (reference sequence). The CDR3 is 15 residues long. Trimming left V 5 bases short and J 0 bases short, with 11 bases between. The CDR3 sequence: CASSPDRFSGNTIYF. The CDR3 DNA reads TGTGCCAGCAGCCCGGACCGCTTCTCTGGAAACACCATATATTTT.

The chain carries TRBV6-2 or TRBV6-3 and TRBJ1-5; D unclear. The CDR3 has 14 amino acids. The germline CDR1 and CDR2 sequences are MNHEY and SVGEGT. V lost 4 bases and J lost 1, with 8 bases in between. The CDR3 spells CASSSAGSNQPQHF. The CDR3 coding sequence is TGTGCCAGCAGTTCTGCAGGAAGCAATCAGCCCCAGCATTTT.

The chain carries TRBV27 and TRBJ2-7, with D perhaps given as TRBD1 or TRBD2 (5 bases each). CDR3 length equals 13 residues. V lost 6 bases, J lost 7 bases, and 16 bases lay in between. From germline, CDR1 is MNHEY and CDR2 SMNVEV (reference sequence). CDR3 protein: CASRPWDQLEQYF. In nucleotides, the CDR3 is TGTGCCAGCAGACCCTGGGACCAGCTGGAGCAGTACTTC.

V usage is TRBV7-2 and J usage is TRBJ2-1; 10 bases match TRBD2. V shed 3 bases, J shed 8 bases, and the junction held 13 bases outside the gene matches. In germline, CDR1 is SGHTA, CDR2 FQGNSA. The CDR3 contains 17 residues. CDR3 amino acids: CASSFGLAAGPYDEQFF. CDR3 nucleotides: TGTGCCAGCAGCTTCGGACTAGCGGCCGGGCCGTACGATGAGCAGTTCTTC. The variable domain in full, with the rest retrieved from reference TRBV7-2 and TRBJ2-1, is GAGVSQSPSNKVTEKGKDVELRCDPISGHTALYWYRQSLGQGLEFLIYFQGNSAPDKSGLPSDRFSAERTGGSVSTLTIQRTQQEDSAVYLCASSFGLAAGPYDEQFFGPGTRLTVL.

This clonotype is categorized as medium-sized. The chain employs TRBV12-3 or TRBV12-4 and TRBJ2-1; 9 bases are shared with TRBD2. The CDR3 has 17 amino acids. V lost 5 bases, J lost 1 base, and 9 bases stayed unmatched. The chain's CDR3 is CASSTRGLAQSYNEQFF. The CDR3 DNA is TGTGCCAGCAGTACTAGAGGACTAGCGCAGTCCTACAATGAGCAGTTCTTC.

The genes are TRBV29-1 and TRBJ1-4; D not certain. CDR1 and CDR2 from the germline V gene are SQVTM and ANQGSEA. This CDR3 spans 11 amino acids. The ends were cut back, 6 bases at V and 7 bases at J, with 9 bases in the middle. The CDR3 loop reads CSVRSLEKLFF. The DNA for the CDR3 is TGCAGCGTCCGAAGCCTTGAAAAACTGTTTTTT.

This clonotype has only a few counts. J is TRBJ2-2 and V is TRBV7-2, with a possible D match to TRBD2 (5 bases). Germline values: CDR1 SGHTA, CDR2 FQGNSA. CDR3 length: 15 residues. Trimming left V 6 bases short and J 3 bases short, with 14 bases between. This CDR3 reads CASSPIATDTGELFF. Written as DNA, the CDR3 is TGTGCCAGCAGTCCTATAGCGACGGACACCGGGGAGCTGTTTTTT.

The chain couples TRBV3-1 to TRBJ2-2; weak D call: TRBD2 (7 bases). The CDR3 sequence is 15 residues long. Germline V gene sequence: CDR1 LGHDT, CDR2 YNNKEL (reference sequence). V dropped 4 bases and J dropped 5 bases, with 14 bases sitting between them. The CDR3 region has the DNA TGTGCCAGCAGCCGCCTGGGGGGGCATACCGGGGAGCTGTTTTTT. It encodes CASSRLGGHTGELFF.